Shown below are 22 T cell receptor beta chains from a single sample sequenced in a study of T-cell memory formation after mild COVID-19. TCRdb recomputed calls from the 5' RACE reads with MiXCR, one row per CDR3 protein. The sample consists of roughly 450,000 distinct CDR3 sequences, about 20% of them appearing once. Sequences were obtained from PBMCs or a T cell subset sorted from them (not recorded which). These receptors all stem from an adult woman who had mild COVID-19 (a few samples of this study predate the infection). Cell type and time point are not known.

This clonotype has just a few counts. This chain joins TRBV4-1 and TRBJ2-5; no clear D gene. V dropped 0 bases and J dropped 4 bases, with 12 bases sitting between them. Germline CDR1 MGHRA, CDR2 YSYEKL. This CDR3 is 15 amino acids long. This CDR3 reads CASSQDWALRETQYF. CDR3 DNA sequence: TGCGCCAGCAGCCAAGATTGGGCGTTGCGAGAGACCCAGTACTTC.

This clonotype was seen a handful of times. The rearrangement joins TRBV7-7 to TRBJ2-5; 7 nucleotides line up with TRBD2. The germline V gene encodes CDR1 SSHAT and CDR2 FNYEAQ (reference sequence). With V trimmed by 5 bases and J by 5 bases, 5 bases remained unmatched. CDR3 length: 13 residues. This chain's CDR3 is CASSPGGAETQYF. The DNA of the CDR3 is TGTGCCAGCAGCCCGGGGGGAGCGGAGACCCAGTACTTC.

The chain carries TRBV9 and TRBJ1-2, with a tentative D call TRBD1 (5 bases). This CDR3 is 13 amino acids long. Germline CDR1 SGDLS, CDR2 YYNGEE. The V end was cut by 3 bases, the J end by 4 bases, with 10 bases between. The CDR3 nucleotides are TGTGCCAGCAGCGGTGGAAGGGGCTATGGCTACACCTTC. As protein: CASSGGRGYGYTF.

The chain has TRBV30 and TRBJ2-7, with 12 bases lining up with TRBD1. The ends lost 5 bases at V and 5 bases at J; junction bases unmatched: 4. Germline V gene data show CDR1 as GTSNPN and CDR2 as SVGIG (reference sequence). CDR3 size: 13 residues. DNA for the CDR3: TGTGCCTGGTCCGGGACAGGGGGCGACGAGCAGTACTTC. Protein sequence: CAWSGTGGDEQYF.

The V call is TRBV5-5, the J call TRBJ2-3; TRBD1 matches 10 bases. V gave up 4 bases and J gave up 8 bases; unmatched junction bases: 10. The CDR3 is 15 residues long. Germline CDR1 and CDR2: SGHKS and YYEKEE (reference sequence). CDR3 loop: CASSDRTGGRGTQYF. Here the CDR3 DNA reads TGTGCCAGCAGCGATAGGACAGGGGGAAGGGGTACGCAGTATTTT.

The V gene is TRBV12-3 or TRBV12-4, the J gene TRBJ2-5; TRBD2 matches at 16 bases. J was trimmed by 5 bases and V by 6 bases; bases with no gene match: 15. The CDR3 sequence is 19 residues long. Here the CDR3 DNA reads TGTGCCAGCAGCTACTGGGGACTAGCGGGAGGGCCCATTATGGAGACCCAGTACTTC. Encoded protein: CASSYWGLAGGPIMETQYF.

The CDR3 protein is CASSLFRDRGTEAFF. CDR3 DNA: TGCGCCAGCAGCTTGTTTCGGGACAGGGGTACTGAAGCTTTCTTT. J is TRBJ1-1 and V is TRBV5-1; 10 positions agree with TRBD1. Germline V gives CDR1 SGHRS, CDR2 YFSETQ. CDR3 length equals 15 residues. The V gene end was trimmed by 1 base and the J gene end by 5 bases; junction bases not matched to a gene: 5.

This clonotype has a count of ten or more. The chain carries TRBV2 and TRBJ2-1; 10 bases align to TRBD2. V lost 4 bases and J lost 7; bases outside the gene matches: 7. Germline CDR1 is SNHLY and CDR2 is FYNNEI. This CDR3 region has 15 residues. CDR3 sequence: CASSVGLAGVNEQFF. The CDR3 DNA is TGTGCCAGCAGTGTTGGTCTAGCGGGAGTTAATGAGCAGTTCTTC.

The rearrangement joins TRBV29-1 to TRBJ2-3, with 7 bases that match TRBD1. Trimming removed 5 bases from V and 0 bases from J; junction bases left unmatched: 8. The CDR3 has 15 residues. Germline CDR1 SQVTM, CDR2 ANQGSEA. The chain's CDR3 is CSVWGTGASTDTQYF. As DNA, the CDR3 is TGCAGCGTTTGGGGCACAGGGGCTAGCACAGATACGCAGTATTTT.

The chain combines TRBV6-6 with TRBJ2-3; 9 bases are shared with TRBD2. The CDR3 has 16 residues. Germline V CDR1 and CDR2: MNHNY, SVGAGI (reference sequence). Unmatched junction bases numbered 9, after V lost 6 bases and J lost 2 bases. The DNA for the CDR3 is TGTGCCAGCAGGAAAAGCGGGGGGCTAAACACAGATACGCAGTATTTT. Protein sequence: CASRKSGGLNTDTQYF.

V is TRBV7-3 and J is TRBJ2-7, with unresolved D. Trimming took 5 bases from V and 5 from J, leaving 10 bases between them. The CDR3 length is 12 residues. CDR1 and CDR2 from the germline V gene are SGHTA and FQGTGA. Here the CDR3 DNA reads TGTGCCAGCAGCACCGGGTCTCACGAGCAGTACTTC. It is translated as CASSTGSHEQYF.

For this clonotype: One end of the junction varies from germline; a read error may be responsible. V and J are TRBV7-7 and TRBJ2-2; 7 bases agree with TRBD2. The CDR3 is 15 amino acids. Germline-derived CDR1 and CDR2 are SSHAT and FNYEAQ (reference sequence). CDR3 sequence (DNA): TGTGCTAGCAGCTTAGATCCAGCGGGGCGCGGGGAGCTGTTTTTT. It translates to CASSLDPAGRGELFF. The entire variable domain, with the rest obtained from reference TRBV7-7 and TRBJ2-2, is as follows: GAGVSQSPRYKVTKRGQDVTLRCDPISSHATLYWYQQALGQGPEFLTYFNYEAQPDKSGLPSDRFSAERPEGSISTLTIQRTEQRDSAMYRCASSLDPAGRGELFFGEGSRLTVL.

The chain links TRBV11-2 to TRBJ2-1; a possible D gene is TRBD1 (6 bases). CDR3 length equals 15 residues. The germline gives CDR1 SGHAT, CDR2 FQNNGV. Trimming stripped 6 bases from V and 6 bases from J, with 18 bases between. CDR3 protein: CASRNPAQGGNEQFF. The CDR3 DNA reads as TGTGCCAGCAGAAACCCAGCCCAAGGGGGCAATGAGCAGTTCTTC.

The rearrangement joins TRBV6-5 to TRBJ2-5; tentatively, D is TRBD2 (6 bases). V dropped 4 bases and J dropped 7 bases, with 22 bases sitting between them. Germline CDR1 MNHEY, CDR2 SVGAGI. The CDR3 runs to 16 residues. Here the CDR3 reads CASSSKPGLQGGTQYF. The CDR3 DNA sequence: TGTGCCAGCAGTTCTAAACCGGGACTTCAGGGAGGGACCCAGTACTTC.

This clonotype occurred a few times. The V gene is TRBV20-1, the J gene TRBJ1-1; 7 positions match TRBD1. CDR3 length equals 14 residues. The junction had 5 bases not matched to a gene; V was cut back by 2 bases and J by 2 bases. Per germline, CDR1 DFQATT and CDR2 SNEGSKA (reference sequence). The CDR3 bases are TGCAGTGCTAGACCCGGACAGGTCAACACTGAAGCTTTCTTT. Its translation: CSARPGQVNTEAFF.

The rearrangement uses TRBV2 and TRBJ2-5, with D possibly matching TRBD1 (8 bases). CDR1 SNHLY and CDR2 FYNNEI come from the germline V gene. Trimming removed 5 bases from V and 7 bases from J, with 20 bases in between. The CDR3 spans 15 residues. The CDR3, as DNA: TGTGCCAGCAGTAGACAGGGGACTACCGGTTTGACCCAGTACTTC. Translation: CASSRQGTTGLTQYF.

The CDR3 sequence: CASSQVGSGNTIYF. CDR3 nucleotide sequence: TGTGCCAGCAGCCAAGTAGGTTCTGGAAACACCATATATTTT. The V gene is TRBV4-2, the J gene TRBJ1-3; no reliable D call. Trimming took 1 base from V and 1 from J, leaving 5 bases between them. Germline CDR1 is LGHNA and CDR2 is YNFKEQ. This CDR3 is built from 14 residues.

The J gene is TRBJ2-3, the V gene TRBV11-1; D remains ambiguous. CDR1 is SGHAT, CDR2 FQDESV, per germline (reference sequence). Deletions cut 2 bases from V and 1 base from J, with 10 bases between. The length of the CDR3 is 15 residues. In nucleotides, the CDR3 is TGTGCCAGCAGCTTAAACGCCCTGGGCACAGATACGCAGTATTTT. It codes for CASSLNALGTDTQYF.

With respect to this clonotype: A much larger clone lies one base from this, so it may be a read error. The chain is built from TRBV7-2 and TRBJ2-7, with D possibly TRBD1 on 6 matching bases. This CDR3 has 13 residues. Germline V lookup: CDR1 SGHTA, CDR2 FQGNSA. V gave up 3 bases and J gave up 2 bases, with 8 bases separating them. This chain's CDR3 is CASSFNRAYEQYF. CDR3 DNA: TGTGCCAGCAGCTTTAACAGGGCCTACGAGCAGTACTTC.

This clonotype has just a few counts. The V call is TRBV12-3 or TRBV12-4, the J call TRBJ1-4; 7 bases are a match to TRBD1. With 7 bases clipped from V and 5 bases from J, the junction kept 10 bases outside the gene matches. The CDR3 is 15 amino acids. DNA of the CDR3: TGTGCCAGCAACTTACTGGGACAGTCAAATGAAAAACTGTTTTTT. Protein: CASNLLGQSNEKLFF.

This clonotype was counted once. This rearrangement joins TRBV20-1 to TRBJ1-1; D possibly corresponds to TRBD1 (6 bases). V was pared by 3 bases and J by 5 bases, with 13 bases between. Germline V gives CDR1 DFQATT, CDR2 SNEGSKA (reference sequence). The length of the CDR3 is 13 residues. DNA for the CDR3: TGCAGTGCTAGCCCCGCAGGGGTGACTGAAGCTTTCTTT. Protein product: CSASPAGVTEAFF.

CDR3 sequence: CASSPSSENTEAFF. In nucleotides, the CDR3 is TGTGCCAGCTCACCATCCTCAGAAAACACTGAAGCTTTCTTT. The chain carries TRBV18 and TRBJ1-1; unclear D gene. The CDR3 is 14 residues long. V was pared by 2 bases and J by 2 bases, with 9 bases between. From germline, CDR1 is KGHSH and CDR2 LQKENI.